Shown below are 14 T cell receptor beta chains from a single sample sequenced in a study of immune cell composition in non-small cell lung cancer. Assay: immunoSEQ multiplex PCR; the TCRdb copy retains only in-frame clones and omits some. The sample has more than 1,300 clones; about 74% are singletons. Input material: lung tumor tissue. The receptors were sampled from a human donor with non-small cell lung cancer.

The rearrangement links TRBV7-9 to TRBJ2-7; the D is unclear. Germline V lookup: CDR1 SEHNR, CDR2 FQNEAQ (reference sequence). V was clipped by 1 base and J by 0 bases, with 7 bases between them. The length of the CDR3 is 14 residues. The CDR3 DNA follows: TGTGCCAGCAGCTTAGGGGCCTTCTCCTACGAGCAGTACTTC. Its translation is CASSLGAFSYEQYF.

The rearrangement links TRBV10-3 to TRBJ1-1, with a tentative D call TRBD1 (5 bases). CDR1 and CDR2 from the germline V gene are ENHRY and SYGVKD. The V gene lost 4 bases and the J gene lost 1 base, with 10 bases spanning the gap. CDR3 size: 14 residues. The CDR3 loop is CAISVLGENTEAFF. In nucleotides, the CDR3 is TGTGCCATCAGTGTGCTAGGGGAGAACACTGAAGCTTTCTTT.

This clone was found once. In DNA form, the CDR3 reads TGTGCCTGGAGTGGAGGACAGGACAATTCACCCCTCCACTTT. Protein sequence: CAWSGGQDNSPLHF. The J gene is TRBJ1-6, the V gene TRBV30, with TRBD1 matching over 7 bases. V shed 1 base, J shed 7 bases, and the junction held 4 bases outside the gene matches. Germline V lookup: CDR1 GTSNPN, CDR2 SVGIG (reference sequence). This CDR3 contains 14 residues.

The chain employs TRBV7-9 and TRBJ1-4; 10 bases match TRBD1. J gave up 4 bases and V 6 bases, and 8 bases lay outside the gene matches. This CDR3 spans 16 amino acids. Germline CDR1 reads SEHNR; CDR2 reads FQNEAQ (reference sequence). The CDR3 DNA reads as TGTGCCAGCAGTTCGACAGGGGGCGCGGATAATGAAAAACTGTTTTTT. Amino acid sequence: CASSSTGGADNEKLFF.

The chain joins TRBV6-4 to TRBJ1-1; no reliable D call. CDR1 is MRHNA, CDR2 SNTAGT, per germline. The CDR3 length is 15 residues. V lost 0 bases to trimming and J lost 1 base, with 9 bases between them. This CDR3 reads CASSDSSRGNTEAFF. The CDR3 DNA reads as TGTGCCAGCAGTGACTCGAGTCGGGGGAACACTGAAGCTTTCTTT.

As regards this clone: One end of the junction does not line up with germline, which may come from a read error. This rearrangement joins TRBV7-7 to TRBJ2-6; 9 bases map to TRBD1. Germline CDR1 is SSHAT and CDR2 is FNYEAQ (reference sequence). This CDR3 comprises 15 residues. The chain's CDR3 is CASSLWTGESSVLTF. CDR3 nucleotide sequence: TGTGCTAGCAGCTTATGGACAGGGGAATCCTCCGTCCTGACTTTC.

This chain uses TRBV5-1 with TRBJ1-5; TRBD1 matches 9 bases. The CDR3 spans 14 residues. V gave up 5 bases and J gave up 6 bases; unmatched junction bases: 6. Germline loops: CDR1 SGHRS, CDR2 YFSETQ. The CDR3: CASSSTGGSQPQHF. CDR3 DNA sequence: TGCGCCAGCAGTTCAACAGGGGGCAGTCAGCCCCAGCATTTT.

The V call is TRBV18, the J call TRBJ2-7; D possibly corresponds to TRBD2 (5 bases). The V gene's germline CDR1 is KGHSH and CDR2 LQKENI. V lost 0 bases to trimming and J lost 2 bases, with 14 bases between them. The CDR3 contains 16 residues. CDR3 sequence: CASSPPGGRFTYEQYF. The CDR3 coding sequence is TGTGCCAGCTCACCACCGGGCGGGCGCTTTACCTACGAGCAGTACTTC.

This clone was counted between two and nine times. The chain combines TRBV9 with TRBJ1-1, with 7 bases aligning to TRBD1. Germline CDR1 reads SGDLS; CDR2 reads YYNGEE. V was pared by 0 bases and J by 1 base, with 3 bases of the junction left unmatched. The CDR3 totals 15 residues. This CDR3 reads CASSVGTGANTEAFF. The CDR3 DNA is TGTGCCAGCAGCGTAGGTACAGGGGCGAACACTGAAGCTTTCTTT.

This clone was counted once. At one end, the junction sequence differs from germline, possibly due to a read error. The V gene is TRBV7-7, the J gene TRBJ2-1; the match to TRBD1 covers 8 bases. Germline-derived CDR1 and CDR2 are SSHAT and FNYEAQ (reference sequence). The CDR3 sequence is 13 residues long. The CDR3 DNA follows: TGTGCTAGCAGCCCTCAGGGGGCGGGTGAGCAGTTCTTC. It encodes CASSPQGAGEQFF.

This clone has only one observation. The rearrangement links TRBV27 to TRBJ1-2; TRBD1 aligns across 9 bases. Germline CDR1 is MNHEY and CDR2 is SMNVEV (reference sequence). The ends lost 6 bases at V and 2 bases at J; junction bases unmatched: 4. CDR3 length: 14 residues. Here the CDR3 DNA reads TGTGCCAGCAGCCTACAGGGGGCCAACTATGGCTACACCTTC. Encoded protein: CASSLQGANYGYTF.

The rearrangement uses TRBV5-1 and TRBJ2-5; tentative D call: TRBD2 (5 bases). V was cut by 4 bases and J by 2 bases, with 9 bases left in between. This CDR3 is built from 13 residues. Looked up from germline, CDR1 is SGHRS and CDR2 is YFSETQ. CDR3 bases: TGCGCCAGCAGCCCCGGGGTTCAAGAGACCCAGTACTTC. Protein: CASSPGVQETQYF.

The chain has TRBV4-3 and TRBJ2-1; TRBD1 aligns across 12 bases. CDR1 LGHNA and CDR2 YSLEER come from the germline V gene. V trimming: 5 bases; J trimming: 7 bases; junction bases outside the gene matches: 15. CDR3 length: 18 residues. The CDR3 DNA reads as TGCGCCAGCAGCACTTCCCATCTGGGACAGGGGGCTTATAATGAGCAGTTCTTC. Translating it yields CASSTSHLGQGAYNEQFF.

The CDR3 loop reads CASSRRPGQGEYTGELFF. The DNA of the CDR3 is TGTGCCAGCAGCAGGAGACCGGGACAGGGGGAATACACCGGGGAGCTGTTTTTT. This chain connects TRBV9 to TRBJ2-2; TRBD1 matches at 11 bases. The CDR3 totals 18 residues. Germline V gene data show CDR1 as SGDLS and CDR2 as YYNGEE. J was trimmed by 3 bases and V by 4 bases; bases with no gene match: 11.